A single sample is the source of the 22 T cell receptor beta chains below, sequenced in a study of T cells in narcolepsy. Repertoires were generated with immunoSEQ multiplex PCR, while TCRdb's copy carries only in-frame clones and drops some. The sample consists of approximately 35,000 clones, roughly nine tenths of them appearing once. Specimen: CD45RA- memory CD4+ T cells from PBMCs. The receptors shown here come from a human donor with narcolepsy.

V is TRBV30 and J is TRBJ2-3; D might be TRBD1 (6 bases). The CDR3 loop spans 11 amino acids. Trimming pared 5 bases from V and 6 bases from J, leaving 9 bases between. Germline V gene sequence: CDR1 GTSNPN, CDR2 SVGIG (reference sequence). The CDR3 region has the DNA TGTGCCTGGGAGACAGGCGATACGCAGTATTTT. It encodes CAWETGDTQYF.

This rearrangement joins TRBV30 to TRBJ2-5; 10 nucleotides line up with TRBD2. V was pared by 5 bases and J by 5 bases, with 11 bases of the junction left unmatched. Germline loops: CDR1 GTSNPN, CDR2 SVGIG (reference sequence). There are 15 residues in the CDR3. The CDR3 region is CAWLRSGGAGETQYF. In DNA form, the CDR3 reads TGTGCCTGGCTGCGGAGCGGGGGGGCCGGTGAGACCCAGTACTTC.

The chain has TRBV2 and TRBJ1-6, with TRBD1 matching over 8 bases. Losses at the gene ends were 6 bases for V and 10 bases for J; bases not matched to a gene: 11. CDR1 is SNHLY and CDR2 is FYNNEI in the germline V gene. The CDR3 spans 15 residues. The CDR3 loop reads CASSLGGTGTSPLHF. CDR3 nucleotide sequence: TGTGCCAGCAGCCTTGGCGGGACAGGAACCTCACCCCTCCACTTT.

The chain combines TRBV10-3 with TRBJ2-5, with D perhaps TRBD1 (5 bases). This CDR3 spans 13 amino acids. V lost 0 bases, J lost 5 bases, and 7 bases lay in between. The germline gives CDR1 ENHRY, CDR2 SYGVKD. CDR3 sequence (DNA): TGTGCCATCAGTGAGTCAGGGGCCGAGACCCAGTACTTC. Protein sequence: CAISESGAETQYF.

The genes are TRBV19 and TRBJ1-5; D might be TRBD1 (5 bases). The CDR3 sequence is 16 residues long. CDR1 and CDR2 (germline): LNHDA, SQIVND (reference sequence). V lost 2 bases and J 6 bases, leaving 17 bases between the germline ends. CDR3 nucleotides: TGTGCCAGTAGTATAAGGGGACCCAGGGAAGGTCAGCCCCAGCATTTT. Amino acid sequence: CASSIRGPREGQPQHF.

The gene calls are TRBV7-2 and TRBJ1-3; D gene unclear. The length of the CDR3 is 13 residues. V shed 2 bases and J shed 9 bases, with 11 bases lying between them. Germline V gives CDR1 SGHTA, CDR2 FQGNSA. The DNA for the CDR3 is TGTGCCAGCAGCTTATCCCAAACTTCCACCATATATTTT. Residues: CASSLSQTSTIYF.

The rearrangement links TRBV5-4 to TRBJ2-3; 7 bases match TRBD1. Germline-derived CDR1 and CDR2 are SGHNT and YYREEE (reference sequence). The CDR3 runs to 17 residues. The V segment lost 3 bases and the J segment 10 bases; nucleotides outside the gene matches: 20. The CDR3 nucleotides read TGTGCCAGCAGCTCGTCCAGAAAAACCGGGGAAGGGGGCGCGCAGTATTTT. Its translation: CASSSSRKTGEGGAQYF.

CDR3 coding DNA: TGTGCCAGCAGTTACTTCGCGGGGGGGGAGACCCAGTACTTC. Amino acids: CASSYFAGGETQYF. The chain couples TRBV6-6 to TRBJ2-5; 9 bases line up with TRBD2. The V gene's germline CDR1 is MNHNY and CDR2 SVGAGI (reference sequence). The ends lost 1 base at V and 5 bases at J; junction bases unmatched: 2. This CDR3 region has 14 residues.

The V and J genes are TRBV28 and TRBJ1-2; D is ambiguous. Trimming cost V 2 bases and J 4 bases, with 11 bases left between them. The CDR3 sequence is 14 residues long. Germline V gene data show CDR1 as MDHEN and CDR2 as SYDVKM. CDR3 in amino acids: CASSLMEGIYGYTF. In DNA, the CDR3 is TGTGCCAGCAGTTTAATGGAGGGCATCTATGGCTACACCTTC.

The chain has TRBV18 and TRBJ2-2; D is possibly TRBD1 (5 bases). The V gene lost 2 bases and the J gene lost 6 bases, with 10 bases spanning the gap. CDR1 and CDR2 from the germline V gene are KGHSH and LQKENI. The CDR3 runs 14 residues. The CDR3 coding sequence is TGTGCCAGCTCACCATCTGCAGGGTCCGGGGAGCTGTTTTTT. Its protein is CASSPSAGSGELFF.

In regard to this clone: One junction end disagrees with the germline gene, perhaps due to a read error. The chain is built from TRBV29-1 and TRBJ1-1, with unresolved D. The germline V gene has CDR1 SQVTM and CDR2 ANQGSEA. This CDR3 has 8 residues. The CDR3 coding sequence is TGCAGCGCTGAATGGGCTTTCTTT. Translated, it gives CSAEWAFF. The variable domain in full, with the rest retrieved from reference TRBV29-1 and TRBJ1-1, is SAVISQKPSRDICQRGTSLTIQCQVDSQVTMMFWYRQQPGQSLTLIATANQGSEATYESGFVIDKFPISRPNLTFSTLTVSNMSPEDSSIYLCSAEWAFFGQGTRLTVV.

The chain carries TRBV6-5 and TRBJ1-1, with D hard to call. The CDR3 runs to 12 residues. Trimming stripped 10 bases from V and 0 bases from J, with 9 bases between. The germline V gene has CDR1 MNHEY and CDR2 SVGAGI. The CDR3 spells CAISGMNTEAFF. The CDR3 region has the DNA TGTGCCATTTCGGGGATGAACACTGAAGCTTTCTTT.

This sequence joins TRBV6-1 and TRBJ1-1; TRBD1 might be the D (5 bases). The CDR3 is 15 amino acids. Germline-derived CDR1 and CDR2 are MNHNS and SASEGT. Trimming cost V 10 bases and J 3 bases, with 21 bases left between them. CDR3 DNA sequence: TGTGCCACCTCCGCTATTACAGGAGGACACACTGAAGCTTTCTTT. Translating it yields CATSAITGGHTEAFF.

V usage is TRBV19 and J usage is TRBJ2-7; D might be TRBD1 or TRBD2, each matching 5 bases. V dropped 10 bases and J dropped 6 bases, with 19 bases sitting between them. The germline V gene encodes CDR1 LNHDA and CDR2 SQIVND (reference sequence). The CDR3 is 13 amino acids. CDR3 nucleotides: TGTGCCACCAAGGCGAGGGGAGTCGGCGAGCAGTACTTC. This encodes CATKARGVGEQYF.

This chain joins TRBV27 and TRBJ2-1; no clear D gene. Germline assignment: CDR1 MNHEY and CDR2 SMNVEV (reference sequence). The CDR3 is 12 residues long. Between the trimmed V and J ends, which lost 5 bases and 6 bases, there was a span of 8 bases. CDR3 amino acids: CASSRSINEQFF. In DNA, the CDR3 is TGTGCCAGCAGTCGTTCGATCAATGAGCAGTTCTTC.

The rearrangement uses TRBV28 and TRBJ1-2, with 8 bases matching TRBD1. The germline CDR1 and CDR2 sequences are MDHEN and SYDVKM. After removal of 2 bases from V and 4 bases from J, the junction contained 0 bases not matched to a gene. CDR3 size: 13 residues. The DNA of the CDR3 is TGTGCCAGCAGTTTAACAGGGGGCTATGGCTACACCTTC. Translated, it gives CASSLTGGYGYTF.

The V call is TRBV7-2, the J call TRBJ2-5, with D perhaps given as TRBD1 or TRBD2 (5 bases each). V was pared by 6 bases and J by 0 bases, with 17 bases between. CDR1 is SGHTA, CDR2 FQGNSA, per germline. The CDR3 contains 16 residues. CDR3 in amino acids: CASSHGDLWYQETQYF. The CDR3 DNA sequence: TGTGCCAGCAGTCACGGGGACCTTTGGTACCAAGAGACCCAGTACTTC.

This clone showed up just once. The chain carries TRBV7-3 and TRBJ2-5; 9 bases line up with TRBD2. Per germline, CDR1 SGHTA and CDR2 FQGTGA. The CDR3 totals 16 residues. Unmatched junction bases numbered 8, after V lost 2 bases and J lost 4 bases. The CDR3 region is CASSLGLAGAVETQYF. In DNA form, the CDR3 reads TGTGCCAGCAGCTTAGGGTTAGCGGGAGCGGTAGAGACCCAGTACTTC.

This chain uses TRBV5-5 with TRBJ2-5; 16 bases align to TRBD2. Germline trimming cut 3 bases from V and 1 base from J; bases unmatched to any gene: 6. Germline V gene data show CDR1 as SGHKS and CDR2 as YYEKEE (reference sequence). CDR3 size: 18 residues. The CDR3 protein is CASSWGTSGRASQETQYF. In nucleotides, the CDR3 is TGTGCCAGCAGCTGGGGGACTAGCGGGAGGGCCAGCCAAGAGACCCAGTACTTC.

This clone showed up just a few times. The V and J genes are TRBV5-4 and TRBJ2-2; D is unresolved. CDR1 SGHNT and CDR2 YYREEE come from the germline V gene (reference sequence). V shed 4 bases and J shed 2 bases, with 12 bases lying between them. CDR3 size: 15 residues. The CDR3 nucleotides are TGTGCCAGCAGCCAGGACCGATTCAACACCGGGGAGCTGTTTTTT. Amino acid sequence: CASSQDRFNTGELFF.

This clone was seen a single time. The chain carries TRBV2 and TRBJ1-1; no clear D. The V gene's germline CDR1 is SNHLY and CDR2 FYNNEI. The V end was cut by 11 bases, the J end by 0 bases, with 13 bases between. The CDR3 consists of 13 residues. The CDR3 bases are TGTGCCGGAGAGACACTCGTGAACACTGAAGCTTTCTTT. It specifies CAGETLVNTEAFF.

This sequence joins TRBV7-2 and TRBJ2-1; 13 bases are shared with TRBD2. Unmatched junction bases numbered 6, after V lost 5 bases and J lost 2 bases. This CDR3 contains 17 residues. Germline CDR1 is SGHTA and CDR2 is FQGNSA. The DNA of the CDR3 is TGTGCCAGCAGCCCCCCGGGACTAGCGGGAACCTACAATGAGCAGTTCTTC. It codes for CASSPPGLAGTYNEQFF.